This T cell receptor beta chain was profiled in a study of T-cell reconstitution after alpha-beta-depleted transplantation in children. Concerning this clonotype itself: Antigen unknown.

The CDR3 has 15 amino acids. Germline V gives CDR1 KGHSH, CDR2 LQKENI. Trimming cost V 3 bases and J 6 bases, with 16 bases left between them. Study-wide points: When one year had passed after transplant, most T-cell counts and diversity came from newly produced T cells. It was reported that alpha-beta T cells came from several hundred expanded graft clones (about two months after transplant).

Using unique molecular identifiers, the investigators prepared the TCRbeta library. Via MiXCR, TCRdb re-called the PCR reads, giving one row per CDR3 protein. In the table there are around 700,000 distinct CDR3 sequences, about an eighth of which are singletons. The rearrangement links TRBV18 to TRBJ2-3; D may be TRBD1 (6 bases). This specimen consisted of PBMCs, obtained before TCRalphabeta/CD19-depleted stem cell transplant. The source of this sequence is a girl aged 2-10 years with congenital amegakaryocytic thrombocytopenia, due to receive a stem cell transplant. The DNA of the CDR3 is TGTGCCAGCTCACCGACTCTCCAGGGGCAGGATACGCAGTATTTT. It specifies CASSPTLQGQDTQYF.